Below, 21 T cell receptor beta chains from the same sample are listed, as sequenced in a study of Graves' ophthalmopathy and Graves' hyperthyroidism. The TCR beta CDR3 regions underwent amplification from RNA transcripts. Second-round multiplex PCR came after first-round RT-PCR with HTBI primers. From the multiplex PCR reads, TCRdb called clonotypes with MiXCR, one entry per CDR3 protein. The sample carries 350,000 or so distinct CDR3 sequences, roughly 15% recorded once. The sequenced sample was peripheral blood. These TCRs come from an adult man with Graves' ophthalmopathy.

This clonotype was observed many times. The rearrangement uses TRBV5-1 and TRBJ2-5; TRBD2 matches 16 bases. Losses at the gene ends were 4 bases for V and 2 bases for J; bases not matched to a gene: 5. Germline CDR1 reads SGHRS; CDR2 reads YFSETQ. The CDR3 contains 17 residues. The CDR3 loop is CASSPGLAGGLQETQYF. DNA for the CDR3: TGCGCCAGCAGCCCGGGACTAGCGGGAGGGCTACAAGAGACCCAGTACTTC.

This clonotype was counted ten times or more. This chain links TRBV20-1 with TRBJ1-6; a weak D match, TRBD1 (5 bases). V lost 6 bases to trimming and J lost 9 bases, with 21 bases between them. Per germline, CDR1 DFQATT and CDR2 SNEGSKA (reference sequence). The CDR3 is 15 residues long. DNA of the CDR3: TGCAGTGCACCCCCGGGCTCAAGGGGTGGTTCACCCCTCCACTTT. It is translated as CSAPPGSRGGSPLHF.

This clonotype showed up just once. The V gene is TRBV6-1, the J gene TRBJ2-5; 8 bases are shared with TRBD1. V lost 6 bases and J lost 5; bases outside the gene matches: 11. Germline CDR1 reads MNHNS; CDR2 reads SASEGT. The CDR3 is made up of 15 amino acids. This CDR3 reads CASSPGGFREETQYF. The CDR3 DNA reads as TGTGCCAGCAGCCCAGGGGGCTTCCGTGAGGAGACCCAGTACTTC.

At least ten counts were recorded for this clonotype. The J gene is TRBJ1-1, the V gene TRBV6-1; 7 bases agree with TRBD1. Trimming at V came to 7 bases and at J to 3 bases, leaving 11 bases not matched to a gene. Germline CDR1 reads MNHNS; CDR2 reads SASEGT. CDR3 length: 15 residues. The CDR3 bases are TGTGCCAGCAACAAGGGCCGGGACAGAGACACTGAAGCTTTCTTT. Translated, it gives CASNKGRDRDTEAFF.

The J gene is TRBJ2-7, the V gene TRBV7-2; 9 nucleotides line up with TRBD2. The germline gives CDR1 SGHTA, CDR2 FQGNSA. The junction had 5 bases not matched to a gene; V was cut back by 3 bases and J by 5 bases. This CDR3 has 14 amino acids. The CDR3 DNA follows: TGTGCCAGCAGCTTCCTGGCTAGCGGGAACGAGCAGTACTTC. Amino acids: CASSFLASGNEQYF.

The sample holds a few counts of this clonotype. One junction end does not reproduce the germline sequence, and a read error may be involved. The chain links TRBV28 to TRBJ1-2; 10 nucleotides align to TRBD1. The germline gives CDR1 MDHEN, CDR2 SYDVKM. The length of the CDR3 is 14 residues. The CDR3 here is CASSPMGQGRGYIF. CDR3 DNA: TGTGCCAGCAGCCCCATGGGACAGGGGAGGGGCTACATCTTC.

This clonotype was seen repeatedly, ten times or more. The chain employs TRBV20-1 and TRBJ1-2; D gene unclear. Looked up from germline, CDR1 is DFQATT and CDR2 is SNEGSKA (reference sequence). V was trimmed by 5 bases and J by 4 bases, leaving 14 bases between them. The CDR3 consists of 13 residues. This CDR3 reads CSAADPAAYGYTF. The CDR3 DNA sequence: TGCAGTGCTGCTGACCCTGCTGCCTATGGCTACACCTTC.

This clonotype was recorded many times. This rearrangement joins TRBV6-2 or TRBV6-3 to TRBJ1-5; 7 nucleotides align to TRBD1. V shed 4 bases, J shed 8 bases, and the junction held 11 bases outside the gene matches. The CDR3 has 15 amino acids. CDR1 and CDR2 from the germline V gene are MNHEY and SVGEGT. The CDR3 DNA sequence: TGTGCCAGCAGTTCCCGGGGGACAGCTCAAAAGCCCCAGCATTTT. It translates to CASSSRGTAQKPQHF.

This clonotype has only a few counts. A much larger clonotype is one base distant, so this may be a read error. This chain uses TRBV12-3 or TRBV12-4 with TRBJ2-7; no clear D gene. The CDR3 sequence is 12 residues long. In nucleotides, the CDR3 is TGTGCCAGCAGTCCCTCGATCTACGATCAGTACTTC. As protein: CASSPSIYDQYF.

In this sample, this clonotype turned up many times. This chain links TRBV12-3 or TRBV12-4 with TRBJ2-5; weak D call: TRBD1 (6 bases). The V and J ends lost 3 bases and 5 bases respectively, with 13 bases between them. CDR3 size: 14 residues. DNA for the CDR3: TGTGCCAGCAGTTTTATGACAGGAATGGAGACCCAGTACTTC. It codes for CASSFMTGMETQYF.

This clonotype was recorded at least ten times. The chain recombines TRBV20-1 with TRBJ2-5, with 15 bases that match TRBD2. The V segment lost 1 base and the J segment 5 bases; nucleotides outside the gene matches: 5. The CDR3 length is 16 residues. CDR1 DFQATT and CDR2 SNEGSKA come from the germline V gene (reference sequence). CDR3 nucleotides: TGCAGTGCTAGAGTCCGGACTAGCGGGGGGGAGGAGACCCAGTACTTC. It is translated as CSARVRTSGGEETQYF.

This clonotype was seen at least ten times. The chain joins TRBV11-2 to TRBJ2-7, with TRBD2 matching over 8 bases. CDR3 length: 15 amino acids. Unmatched junction bases numbered 12, after V lost 5 bases and J lost 6 bases. CDR1 and CDR2 (germline): SGHAT, FQNNGV. The CDR3 here is CASSTGGGSTGEQYF. As DNA, the CDR3 is TGTGCCAGCAGCACCGGGGGGGGGTCTACGGGCGAGCAGTACTTC.

The J gene is TRBJ2-7, the V gene TRBV6-1; maybe TRBD2 (5 bases). Germline values: CDR1 MNHNS, CDR2 SASEGT. CDR3 length: 13 residues. Trimming cost V 10 bases and J 2 bases, with 15 bases left between them. CDR3 bases: TGTGCCACCTTAAACCGGGAACCCTACGAGCAGTACTTC. It is translated as CATLNREPYEQYF.

The table lists this clonotype with many counts. The chain links TRBV10-3 to TRBJ2-7, with D perhaps TRBD2 (5 bases). This CDR3 is 13 amino acids long. V was pared by 0 bases and J by 6 bases, with 9 bases between. Germline values: CDR1 ENHRY, CDR2 SYGVKD. DNA for the CDR3: TGTGCCATCAGTGAGTCGGTCGGGGTCGAGCAGTACTTC. Its translation is CAISESVGVEQYF.

This clonotype was seen repeatedly, ten times or more. The genes are TRBV6-5 and TRBJ2-5; D is tentatively TRBD1 or TRBD2 (6 bases each). Germline-derived CDR1 and CDR2 are MNHEY and SVGAGI. The CDR3 runs 15 residues. Trimming took off 2 bases at V and 5 bases at J, with 15 bases between the two ends. Here the CDR3 DNA reads TGTGCCAGCAGTTACCGTCAGGGGAGCGGGGAGACCCAGTACTTC. Translation: CASSYRQGSGETQYF.

The table lists this clonotype with many counts. The chain couples TRBV12-3 or TRBV12-4 to TRBJ1-5, with 9 bases matching TRBD1. Germline trimming cut 7 bases from V and 7 bases from J; bases unmatched to any gene: 20. The CDR3 contains 18 residues. The CDR3: CASTKPRQGGHIMQPQHF. For the CDR3, the DNA is TGTGCCAGCACCAAACCGAGACAGGGGGGACATATCATGCAGCCCCAGCATTTT.

This clonotype was detected many times. The chain employs TRBV12-3 or TRBV12-4 and TRBJ2-7; no firm D call. The V gene lost 5 bases and the J gene lost 3 bases, with 17 bases spanning the gap. The CDR3 extends over 15 amino acids. The CDR3 DNA reads as TGTGCCAGCAGTACAGTCAAGGCAGGCAACTACGAGCAGTACTTC. Translation: CASSTVKAGNYEQYF.

Many counts were recorded for this clonotype. This chain joins TRBV2 and TRBJ2-6; 7 bases are shared with TRBD1. This CDR3 is 16 amino acids long. Trimming removed 6 bases from V and 1 base from J; junction bases left unmatched: 6. The germline CDR1 and CDR2 sequences are SNHLY and FYNNEI. The CDR3 spells CASRGTAPSGANVLTF. The CDR3 nucleotides are TGTGCCAGCAGGGGGACAGCTCCTTCTGGGGCCAACGTCCTGACTTTC.

This clonotype was recorded many times. This chain connects TRBV7-2 to TRBJ2-7; D not resolved. Trimming pared 7 bases from V and 1 base from J, leaving 11 bases between. The length of the CDR3 is 13 residues. CDR1 and CDR2 (germline): SGHTA, FQGNSA. The CDR3 DNA reads TGTGCCAGCACCTCAGACTTATCCTACGAGCAGTACTTC. The encoded protein is CASTSDLSYEQYF.

In regard to this clonotype: A much larger clone is a single base away; this may be a read error. V gene TRBV30 combines with J gene TRBJ2-7, with D possibly TRBD2 on 5 matching bases. V lost 4 bases, J lost 0 bases, and 13 bases lay in between. The V gene's germline CDR1 is GTSNPN and CDR2 SVGIG (reference sequence). This CDR3 has 14 amino acids. The CDR3 reads CAWKSGPTSYEQYV. The CDR3 DNA follows: TGTGCCTGGAAAAGCGGTCCGACCTCCTACGAGCAGTACGTC.

This clonotype was picked up many times. This chain joins TRBV6-1 and TRBJ2-7, with D tentatively TRBD1 (5 bases). The germline V and J ends were trimmed by 6 bases and 3 bases, with 15 bases remaining between them. CDR3 length: 14 amino acids. Germline V gene data show CDR1 as MNHNS and CDR2 as SASEGT. The CDR3 DNA reads as TGTGCCAGCAGCCTGGGGCATAACCGCTACGAGCAGTACTTC. This codes for CASSLGHNRYEQYF.